This T cell receptor (beta chain) was captured by sequencing in a study of PD-1 blockade in classical Hodgkin lymphoma. Libraries were prepared by immunoSEQ multiplex PCR; TCRdb keeps only in-frame clonotypes and omits some of them. The sample has 110,000 or so clones; roughly nine tenths are singletons. Regarding time point: cycle 4 day 1 (C4D1), after five to seven weeks of nivolumab. There was relapse after autologous stem cell transplantation in every patient, and there was variation in brentuximab vedotin exposure. This CDR3 is built from 17 residues. V lost 8 bases and J 6 bases, leaving 29 bases between the germline ends. The germline V gene encodes CDR1 ENHRY and CDR2 SYGVKD.

The TCR originated in a human donor with classical Hodgkin lymphoma. The specimen comprised peripheral blood mononuclear cells (PBMCs), sampled before the fourth cycle of nivolumab. The V call is TRBV10-3, the J call TRBJ2-7; perhaps TRBD2 as D (6 bases). The CDR3 DNA sequence: TGTGCCATCTCTGGGACTGATAGTGCCACAAGAGTTTCCGAGCAGTACTTC. Its translation: CAISGTDSATRVSEQYF.